The next 14 T cell receptor beta chains were all read from a single sample in a study of cytomegalovirus exposure and HLA in healthy donors. It was with 60 Vbeta and 13 Jbeta primers that the PCR ran. Only in-frame clones appear in the TCRdb table, and some are missing; sequencing was by immunoSEQ multiplex PCR. The table includes fewer than 250,000 clones, roughly 80% detected once. Material for sequencing was PBMCs. These receptors were obtained from a woman between 45 and 65 years old in good health and CMV-seronegative.

The chain joins TRBV27 to TRBJ1-5; D is unclear. V lost 5 bases to trimming and J lost 6 bases, with 14 bases between them. This CDR3 is built from 14 residues. CDR1 MNHEY and CDR2 SMNVEV come from the germline V gene (reference sequence). The CDR3 is CASSQTFPGQPQHF. The CDR3 bases are TGTGCCAGCAGTCAAACCTTCCCCGGTCAGCCCCAGCATTTT.

The CDR3: CASSLGQVPNQPQHF. DNA of the CDR3: TGTGCCAGCAGCTTGGGACAGGTACCCAATCAGCCCCAGCATTTT. The V call is TRBV5-5, the J call TRBJ1-5, with D tentatively TRBD1 (6 bases). V gave up 0 bases and J gave up 3 bases, with 10 bases separating them. Germline loops: CDR1 SGHKS, CDR2 YYEKEE (reference sequence). The CDR3 loop spans 15 amino acids.

This chain uses TRBV6-5 with TRBJ1-2, with D perhaps TRBD1 (6 bases). Per the germline V gene, CDR1 is MNHEY and CDR2 is SVGAGI. Between the trimmed V and J ends, which lost 4 bases and 4 bases, there was a span of 16 bases. The CDR3 runs to 15 residues. The CDR3 loop reads CASSFHNREIYGYTF. Here the CDR3 DNA reads TGTGCCAGCAGTTTCCATAACAGGGAAATCTATGGCTACACCTTC.

The chain couples TRBV29-1 to TRBJ2-5, with 7 bases lining up with TRBD1. With 4 bases clipped from V and 5 bases from J, the junction kept 13 bases outside the gene matches. The germline gives CDR1 SQVTM, CDR2 ANQGSEA. The CDR3 spans 15 residues. DNA for the CDR3: TGCAGCGTTGCACCTAGACAGGGAAAGTCGGAGACCCAGTACTTC. Translating it yields CSVAPRQGKSETQYF.

The V gene is TRBV27, the J gene TRBJ2-1, with 9 positions matching TRBD2. The V segment lost 5 bases and the J segment 4 bases; nucleotides outside the gene matches: 9. CDR3 size: 16 residues. Germline-derived CDR1 and CDR2 are MNHEY and SMNVEV (reference sequence). The CDR3 nucleotides are TGTGCCAGCAGTCTCGACTTTGCGGGAGGGTACAATGAGCAGTTCTTC. Encoded protein: CASSLDFAGGYNEQFF.

The genes are TRBV20-1 and TRBJ1-1; tentative D call: TRBD1 (5 bases). V was trimmed by 3 bases and J by 7 bases, leaving 6 bases between them. The germline V gene has CDR1 DFQATT and CDR2 SNEGSKA (reference sequence). CDR3 length: 10 amino acids. This CDR3 is CSARGGEAFF. As DNA, the CDR3 is TGCAGTGCTAGGGGGGGTGAAGCTTTCTTT.

V gene TRBV6-1 combines with J gene TRBJ1-2; 8 nucleotides align to TRBD1. With V trimmed by 8 bases and J by 8 bases, 4 bases remained unmatched. The V gene's germline CDR1 is MNHNS and CDR2 SASEGT. The CDR3 has 11 amino acids. The CDR3 spells CASRRGQGYTF. The CDR3 bases are TGTGCCAGCCGCAGGGGGCAAGGCTACACCTTC.

This chain uses TRBV19 with TRBJ1-2, with D hard to call. V lost 2 bases to trimming and J lost 0 bases, with 13 bases between them. The CDR3 has 16 residues. From germline, CDR1 is LNHDA and CDR2 SQIVND (reference sequence). This CDR3 is CASSIIGGSSNYGYTF. In DNA, the CDR3 is TGTGCCAGTAGTATAATCGGAGGGTCTTCTAACTATGGCTACACCTTC.

The rearrangement links TRBV5-1 to TRBJ2-7; possible D gene TRBD2, 5 bases. The CDR3 is 13 amino acids. Germline values: CDR1 SGHRS, CDR2 YFSETQ. Trimming shortened V by 0 bases and J by 4 bases, and 8 bases separated the two germline ends. The CDR3: CASSLAWEYEQYF. The CDR3 nucleotides are TGCGCCAGCAGCTTGGCCTGGGAGTACGAGCAGTACTTC.

The rearrangement joins TRBV7-9 to TRBJ2-5, with TRBD1 as a possible D gene (6 bases). Trimming left V 1 base short and J 2 bases short, with 11 bases between. Germline loops: CDR1 SEHNR, CDR2 FQNEAQ (reference sequence). The CDR3 extends over 15 amino acids. This CDR3 is CASSLEGTSQETQYF. The CDR3, as DNA: TGTGCCAGCAGCTTAGAAGGGACATCTCAAGAGACCCAGTACTTC.

Comments on this clone: Different DNA sequences within this sample yield the same CDR3. The V gene is TRBV5-1, the J gene TRBJ1-5; possible D gene TRBD1, 5 bases. Trimming stripped 0 bases from V and 6 bases from J, with 13 bases between. The CDR3 sequence is 15 residues long. Per the germline V gene, CDR1 is SGHRS and CDR2 is YFSETQ. The CDR3 nucleotides are TGCGCCAGCAGCTTGGAGGGTCAGGGTTTTCAGCCCCAGCATTTT. Its protein is CASSLEGQGFQPQHF.

The rearrangement joins TRBV7-3 to TRBJ2-1; 13 nucleotides match TRBD2. The CDR3 spans 16 residues. Germline V gene data show CDR1 as SGHTA and CDR2 as FQGTGA. V shed 2 bases, J shed 9 bases, and the junction held 7 bases outside the gene matches. CDR3 bases: TGTGCCAGCAGCTTATCGGGACTAGCGGGAAATAGTGAGCAGTTCTTC. It specifies CASSLSGLAGNSEQFF.

This clone was seen at least ten times. This chain links TRBV5-3 with TRBJ1-1; D perhaps matches TRBD1 (6 bases). TRBV5-3 is recorded as an ORF, its role being uncertain. This CDR3 is built from 17 residues. Trimming left V 0 bases short and J 6 bases short, with 21 bases between. The CDR3 sequence is CARSLVGGHPPEAEAFF. The CDR3, as DNA: TGTGCCAGAAGCTTGGTCGGGGGGCATCCTCCGGAGGCTGAAGCTTTCTTT.

This chain links TRBV28 with TRBJ2-6; D not certain. This CDR3 spans 16 amino acids. With 6 bases removed from V and 4 bases from J, the gap between germline ends came to 16 bases. Looked up from germline, CDR1 is MDHEN and CDR2 is SYDVKM. CDR3 nucleotide sequence: TGTGCCAGCAGCACAAGGCTTGCAGCGGGGGCCAACGTCCTGACTTTC. Translated: CASSTRLAAGANVLTF.